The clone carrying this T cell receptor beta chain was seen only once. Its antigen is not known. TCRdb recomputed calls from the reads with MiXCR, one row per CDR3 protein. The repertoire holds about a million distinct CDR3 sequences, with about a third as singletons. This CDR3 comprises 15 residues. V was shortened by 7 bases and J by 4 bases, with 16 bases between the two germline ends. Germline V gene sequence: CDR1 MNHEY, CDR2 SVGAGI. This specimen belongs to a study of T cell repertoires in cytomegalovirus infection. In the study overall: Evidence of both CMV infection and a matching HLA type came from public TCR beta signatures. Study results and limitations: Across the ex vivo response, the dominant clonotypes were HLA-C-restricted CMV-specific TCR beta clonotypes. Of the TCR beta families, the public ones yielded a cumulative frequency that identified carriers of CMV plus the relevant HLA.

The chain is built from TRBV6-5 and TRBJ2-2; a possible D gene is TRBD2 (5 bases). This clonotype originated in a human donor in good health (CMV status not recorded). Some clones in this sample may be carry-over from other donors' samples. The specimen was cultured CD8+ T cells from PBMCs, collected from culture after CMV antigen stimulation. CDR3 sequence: CASIREKGITGELFF. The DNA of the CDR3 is TGTGCCAGCATTAGGGAGAAAGGGATCACCGGGGAGCTGTTTTTT.